The present T cell receptor (beta chain) was sequenced within a study of CD8 T cells in ankylosing spondylitis. The CDR3 is 17 residues long. V gave up 7 bases and J gave up 4 bases; unmatched junction bases: 12. Study-level points and caveats: For ankylosing spondylitis blood, a TCR beta motif of 7 to 9 highly homologous variants appeared characteristic. The study looked at matched synovial fluid samples from ankylosing spondylitis patients. Disease-linked clones were reported to be significantly enriched there.

This clonotype was counted a few times. Antigen specificity is unknown. Libraries for TCR beta were made by quantitative 5'-RACE with molecular barcodes. TCRdb processed the 5' RACE reads anew with MiXCR; each CDR3 protein has one entry. In the table there are a few hundred thousand distinct CDR3 sequences, about 20% of which are singletons. Sequenced input: blood, either unsorted or a sorted T cell fraction (not recorded which). The clonotype originates from a male donor with ankylosing spondylitis. This chain joins TRBV12-3 or TRBV12-4 and TRBJ2-7, with 14 bases matching TRBD2. The CDR3 sequence: CASILNGLAGGWYEQYF. CDR3 sequence (DNA): TGTGCCAGCATCCTGAATGGACTAGCGGGAGGTTGGTACGAGCAGTACTTC.